A single sample is the source of the 27 T cell receptor beta chains below, sequenced in a study of T cell changes during pregnancy in multiple sclerosis (dated by TCRdb to the late 2010s). Receptor amplification or capture employed the immunoSEQ multiplex PCR assay. The source is immuneACCESS, and TCRdb retained only in-frame sequences with V and J called. Part of the clones is not carried over; for the studies checked, unresolved V genes explain less than half of this, and the remainder is unexplained. The sample has approximately 94,000 clones on record, roughly 90% of them singletons. The ten largest clonotypes hold about 2% of the sample. The sample was peripheral blood, taken after pregnancy. The receptors were sampled from a female donor with multiple sclerosis, enrolled in a pregnancy study.

The chain is built from TRBV27 and TRBJ2-7; 8 nucleotides align to TRBD2. The CDR3 loop spans 15 amino acids. V gave up 3 bases and J gave up 0 bases; unmatched junction bases: 4. Germline CDR1 reads MNHEY; CDR2 reads SMNVEV (reference sequence). The CDR3 DNA follows: TGTGCCAGCAGTTTGAAGCGGGAGCGCTCCTACGAGCAGTACTTC. This encodes CASSLKRERSYEQYF.

This rearrangement joins TRBV4-3 to TRBJ1-6; 8 bases map to TRBD1. V lost 2 bases and J lost 7; bases outside the gene matches: 7. The CDR3 covers 16 residues. From germline, CDR1 is LGHNA and CDR2 YSLEER. In DNA form, the CDR3 reads TGCGCCAGCAGCCAACTTCAAGGACAGGGAAATTCACCCCTCCACTTT. Its protein is CASSQLQGQGNSPLHF.

The rearrangement uses TRBV7-9 and TRBJ2-2, with 8 nucleotides matching TRBD1. The CDR3 length is 16 residues. The junction had 7 bases not matched to a gene; V was cut back by 3 bases and J by 4 bases. CDR1 and CDR2 (germline): SEHNR, FQNEAQ (reference sequence). The CDR3 DNA reads as TGTGCCAGCAGCTTCGCGACAGGGGAGAGCACCGGGGAGCTGTTTTTT. This sequence encodes CASSFATGESTGELFF.

This clone was found once. The V and J genes are TRBV5-4 and TRBJ1-6, with 10 positions matching TRBD1. Trimming took 2 bases from V and 6 from J; bases not matched to a gene: 2. In germline, CDR1 is SGHNT, CDR2 YYREEE (reference sequence). The CDR3 runs 15 residues. CDR3 DNA: TGTGCCAGCAGCTTTAGGACAGGGGGTAATTCACCCCTCCACTTT. Its translation is CASSFRTGGNSPLHF.

V is TRBV9 and J is TRBJ1-2; TRBD1 is a possible D gene (5 bases). From germline, CDR1 is SGDLS and CDR2 YYNGEE. The CDR3 has 15 amino acids. The ends were cut back, 5 bases at V and 7 bases at J, with 21 bases in the middle. CDR3 sequence: CASSLADGGSSGYTF. CDR3 DNA sequence: TGTGCCAGCAGTCTCGCGGACGGGGGTAGTAGTGGCTACACCTTC.

This chain uses TRBV7-9 with TRBJ2-6; 11 bases match TRBD2. The CDR3 covers 18 residues. The V and J ends lost 6 bases and 0 bases, in that order; junction bases with no gene match: 7. CDR1 and CDR2 (germline): SEHNR, FQNEAQ (reference sequence). CDR3 in DNA: TGTGCCAGCAGATTGGGACTAGCGGTCATCTCTGGGGCCAACGTCCTGACTTTC. Residues: CASRLGLAVISGANVLTF.

This rearrangement joins TRBV11-3 to TRBJ2-4, with D possibly being TRBD1 (6 bases). This CDR3 region has 17 residues. The V end lost 6 bases, the J end lost 0 bases, and 18 bases lay between the germline ends. Germline CDR1 SGHNT, CDR2 YENEEA. The CDR3 loop is CASRGAQQVLAKNIQYF. The DNA for the CDR3 is TGTGCCAGCAGGGGGGCCCAACAGGTCTTAGCCAAAAACATTCAGTACTTC.

This sequence joins TRBV5-8 and TRBJ2-7; 7 nucleotides match TRBD1. Germline lookup yields CDR1 SGHTS and CDR2 YDEGEE. The CDR3 has 14 residues. Trimming at V came to 5 bases and at J to 2 bases, leaving 7 bases not matched to a gene. The CDR3 nucleotides read TGTGCCAGCAGTCGTCGGGACAGCACCTACGAGCAGTACTTC. This codes for CASSRRDSTYEQYF. Full variable domain (outside the CDR3, taken from reference TRBV5-8 and TRBJ2-7): EAGVTQSPTHLIKTRGQQATLRCSPISGHTSVYWYQQALGLGLQFLLWYDEGEERNRGNFPPRFSGRQFPNYSSELNVNALELEDSALYLCASSRRDSTYEQYFGPGTRLTVT.

This sequence joins TRBV15 and TRBJ1-1; D is uncertain. The V gene lost 5 bases and the J gene lost 0 bases, with 19 bases spanning the gap. Germline CDR1 LNHNV, CDR2 YYDKDF (reference sequence). This CDR3 contains 17 residues. The CDR3 spells CATSSERVDLMNTEAFF. CDR3 nucleotides: TGTGCCACCAGCTCAGAGAGGGTCGACCTAATGAACACTGAAGCTTTCTTT. Looking up the rest from reference TRBV15 and TRBJ1-1 gives the full variable domain: DAMVIQNPRYQVTQFGKPVTLSCSQTLNHNVMYWYQQKSSQAPKLLFHYYDKDFNNEADTPDNFQSRRPNTSFCFLDIRSPGLGDTAMYLCATSSERVDLMNTEAFFGQGTRLTVV.

V gene TRBV29-1 combines with J gene TRBJ1-5; 8 bases align to TRBD1. CDR1 SQVTM and CDR2 ANQGSEA come from the germline V gene. The CDR3 covers 15 residues. The V gene end was trimmed by 7 bases and the J gene end by 2 bases; junction bases not matched to a gene: 10. CDR3 region: CSGLFQGAGNQPQHF. The CDR3 DNA reads as TGCAGCGGCCTCTTCCAGGGGGCAGGCAATCAGCCCCAGCATTTT. Supplemented by reference TRBV29-1 and TRBJ1-5, the full variable domain reads SAVISQKPSRDICQRGTSLTIQCQVDSQVTMMFWYRQQPGQSLTLIATANQGSEATYESGFVIDKFPISRPNLTFSTLTVSNMSPEDSSIYLCSGLFQGAGNQPQHFGDGTRLSIL.

A single count supports this clone. The chain is built from TRBV5-6 and TRBJ1-2; the match to TRBD1 covers 10 bases. The CDR3 loop spans 16 amino acids. V was pared by 0 bases and J by 4 bases, with 6 bases of the junction left unmatched. CDR1 is SGHDT and CDR2 is YYEEEE in the germline V gene. Here the CDR3 reads CASSLGQGAVTYGYTF. The CDR3 nucleotides read TGTGCCAGCAGCTTGGGACAGGGGGCCGTAACCTATGGCTACACCTTC.

V gene TRBV15 combines with J gene TRBJ2-3, with D hard to call. Trimming cost V 3 bases and J 8 bases, with 9 bases left between them. The CDR3 covers 12 residues. The germline CDR1 and CDR2 sequences are LNHNV and YYDKDF (reference sequence). The CDR3 is CATSSFEATQYF. As DNA, the CDR3 is TGTGCCACCAGCAGTTTCGAGGCTACGCAGTATTTT. The entire variable domain, with the rest obtained from reference TRBV15 and TRBJ2-3, is as follows: DAMVIQNPRYQVTQFGKPVTLSCSQTLNHNVMYWYQQKSSQAPKLLFHYYDKDFNNEADTPDNFQSRRPNTSFCFLDIRSPGLGDTAMYLCATSSFEATQYFGPGTRLTVL.

The chain combines TRBV7-9 with TRBJ2-7; 8 nucleotides agree with TRBD1. The V gene end was trimmed by 1 base and the J gene end by 5 bases; junction bases not matched to a gene: 10. The CDR3 extends over 16 amino acids. Per the germline V gene, CDR1 is SEHNR and CDR2 is FQNEAQ (reference sequence). CDR3 in DNA: TGTGCCAGCAGCTTAGAAACGGGGACAGGAAAGCACGAGCAGTACTTC. This codes for CASSLETGTGKHEQYF.

The chain employs TRBV27 and TRBJ2-1, with 8 bases aligning to TRBD2. This CDR3 comprises 15 residues. CDR1 and CDR2 (germline): MNHEY, SMNVEV (reference sequence). V lost 5 bases, J lost 12 bases, and 15 bases stayed unmatched. CDR3 DNA sequence: TGTGCCAGCAGTCCCCAAGCGGGGGTCCCCTACACGCAGTTCTTC. It yields the protein CASSPQAGVPYTQFF.

In its sample, this clone was seen once. The rearrangement uses TRBV19 and TRBJ2-1; no reliable D call. Trimming took off 3 bases at V and 0 bases at J, with 18 bases between the two ends. The CDR3 has 18 residues. Germline loops: CDR1 LNHDA, CDR2 SQIVND (reference sequence). The CDR3 region is CASSMNGFGWSSYNEQFF. The CDR3 nucleotides are TGTGCCAGTAGTATGAATGGATTCGGCTGGAGCTCCTACAATGAGCAGTTCTTC.

CDR3 region: CASSSGLAGETQYF. For the CDR3, the DNA is TGTGCCAGCAGCTCGGGACTAGCGGGAGAGACCCAGTACTTC. The chain is built from TRBV7-9 and TRBJ2-5, with 12 bases fitting TRBD2. The CDR3 runs 14 residues. The germline V gene has CDR1 SEHNR and CDR2 FQNEAQ (reference sequence). With 4 bases clipped from V and 4 bases from J, the junction kept 1 base outside the gene matches.

The sample holds one count of this clone. The chain uses TRBV2 and TRBJ2-1, with a weak D call TRBD1 (7 bases). V lost 6 bases and J lost 10, with 10 bases in between. Germline V gene data show CDR1 as SNHLY and CDR2 as FYNNEI. This CDR3 contains 11 residues. The CDR3 sequence: CASRRDREQFF. In nucleotides, the CDR3 is TGTGCCAGCAGGCGGGACAGAGAGCAGTTCTTC.

The genes are TRBV30 and TRBJ1-1; D remains ambiguous. With 1 base removed from V and 3 bases from J, the gap between germline ends came to 9 bases. The CDR3 extends over 13 amino acids. Germline lookup yields CDR1 GTSNPN and CDR2 SVGIG (reference sequence). The CDR3 reads CAWSDRVDTEAFF. In nucleotides, the CDR3 is TGTGCCTGGAGTGACCGGGTTGACACTGAAGCTTTCTTT.

The rearrangement joins TRBV11-2 to TRBJ1-2; maybe TRBD1 (5 bases). V lost 5 bases and J 2 bases, leaving 24 bases between the germline ends. CDR3 length: 18 residues. The germline CDR1 and CDR2 sequences are SGHAT and FQNNGV. The CDR3 DNA sequence: TGTGCCAGCAGCCGCCGTCGGGACTCACTACGGACCAACTATGGCTACACCTTC. It codes for CASSRRRDSLRTNYGYTF.

The chain links TRBV9 to TRBJ1-2; 8 positions agree with TRBD1. V was pared by 2 bases and J by 5 bases, with 14 bases of the junction left unmatched. The CDR3 has 17 amino acids. Germline lookup yields CDR1 SGDLS and CDR2 YYNGEE. The CDR3 spells CASSVGSWDRKRYGYTF. CDR3 coding DNA: TGTGCCAGCAGCGTGGGGAGTTGGGACAGGAAGAGATATGGCTACACCTTC.

This clone was found a few times. This chain uses TRBV19 with TRBJ1-2, with D perhaps TRBD1 (5 bases). The germline V and J ends were trimmed by 8 bases and 0 bases, with 13 bases remaining between them. CDR3 length equals 14 residues. Germline V gives CDR1 LNHDA, CDR2 SQIVND (reference sequence). The CDR3 DNA is TGTGCCAGTTCCCAACAGGTCTCTAACTATGGCTACACCTTC. Its protein is CASSQQVSNYGYTF.

The chain couples TRBV9 to TRBJ2-3, with TRBD2 matching over 13 bases. The ends lost 3 bases at V and 2 bases at J; junction bases unmatched: 3. The CDR3 sequence is 16 residues long. CDR1 and CDR2 from the germline V gene are SGDLS and YYNGEE. The CDR3: CASSEGLAGDTDTQYF. The CDR3 nucleotides are TGTGCCAGCAGCGAAGGACTAGCGGGGGACACAGATACGCAGTATTTT.

The chain joins TRBV6-6 to TRBJ2-7, with 11 bases identical to TRBD2. Germline V gives CDR1 MNHNY, CDR2 SVGAGI (reference sequence). Trimming took 3 bases from V and 6 from J; bases not matched to a gene: 4. This CDR3 comprises 14 residues. DNA for the CDR3: TGTGCCAGCAGTTATAGCGGGGGGGCCGGCGAGCAGTACTTC. Translating gives CASSYSGGAGEQYF.

This sequence joins TRBV10-1 and TRBJ1-5, with TRBD1 identical over 7 bases. J lost 1 base, V lost 5 bases, and 17 bases had no gene match. The CDR3 is made up of 19 amino acids. The germline gives CDR1 WNHNN, CDR2 SYGVQD (reference sequence). The CDR3 spells CASSNSLTGEGNSNQPQHF. DNA for the CDR3: TGCGCCAGCAGTAACTCCCTCACAGGGGAAGGGAACAGCAATCAGCCCCAGCATTTT.

The chain recombines TRBV4-2 with TRBJ1-2, with a weak D call TRBD1 (5 bases). The CDR3 spans 13 residues. The germline V and J ends were trimmed by 4 bases and 5 bases, with 11 bases remaining between them. CDR1 is LGHNA, CDR2 YNFKEQ, per germline. The CDR3 DNA reads TGTGCCAGCAGCCCCAGGGAACGTTATGGCTACACCTTC. Its protein product is CASSPRERYGYTF.

The genes are TRBV18 and TRBJ2-2, with D possibly TRBD2 on 5 matching bases. Germline CDR1 and CDR2: KGHSH and LQKENI. Trimming left V 2 bases short and J 3 bases short, with 13 bases between. The CDR3 consists of 16 residues. CDR3 nucleotides: TGTGCCAGCTCACCAACGTCAAGGACTTACACCGGGGAGCTGTTTTTT. Its translation: CASSPTSRTYTGELFF.

This clone was seen a single time. The chain combines TRBV7-9 with TRBJ1-5; D might be TRBD1 (5 bases). Between the trimmed V and J ends, which lost 1 base and 3 bases, there was a span of 7 bases. The CDR3 covers 14 residues. Per the germline V gene, CDR1 is SEHNR and CDR2 is FQNEAQ (reference sequence). The chain's CDR3 is CASSLGQSNQPQHF. In DNA, the CDR3 is TGTGCCAGCAGCTTAGGACAGTCCAATCAGCCCCAGCATTTT.